This T cell receptor beta chain was documented in a study of beta chain features in type 1 diabetes. Investigators reverse transcribed all isolated RNA, so they sequenced expressed TCRB transcripts. Reads from naive, central memory and regulatory T cell samples averaged approximately 3.4 million. TCRdb's table, derived via immunoSEQ multiplex PCR, lists solely in-frame clones and lacks some. The data show almost 350,000 clones, with 7% to 9% seen just once and less than 0.45% held by the top ten. With respect to this clone: Other DNA sequences in the same sample also yield this CDR3.

Every donor had blood drawn once into heparin, roughly 120 mL on average. Cells sorted by CD45RO/CCR7/CD25/CD127/CD95/CD27 comprised CD4+ naive, central memory, regulatory and stem cell-like memory cells. The CDR3 consists of 11 residues. Germline CDR1 SGHDT, CDR2 YYEEEE. The V end lost 4 bases, the J end lost 1 base, and 2 bases lay between the germline ends. The sequencing input was central memory CD4+ T cells from blood. This receptor was identified in a woman aged 18-35 years in good health. The V and J genes are TRBV5-6 and TRBJ2-5; D remains ambiguous. The CDR3 protein is CASSLQETQYF. The DNA for the CDR3 is TGTGCCAGCAGCCTCCAAGAGACCCAGTACTTC.